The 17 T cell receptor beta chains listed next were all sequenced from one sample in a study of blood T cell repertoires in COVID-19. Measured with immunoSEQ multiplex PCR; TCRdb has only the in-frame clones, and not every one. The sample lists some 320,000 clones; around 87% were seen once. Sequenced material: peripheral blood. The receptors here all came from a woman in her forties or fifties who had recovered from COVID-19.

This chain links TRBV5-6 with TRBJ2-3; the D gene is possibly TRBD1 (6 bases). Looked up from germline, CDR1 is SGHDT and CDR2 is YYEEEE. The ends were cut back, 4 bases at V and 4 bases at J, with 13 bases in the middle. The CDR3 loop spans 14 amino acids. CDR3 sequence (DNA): TGTGCCAGCAGCGGAACAGGGTTCGCAGATACGCAGTATTTT. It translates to CASSGTGFADTQYF.

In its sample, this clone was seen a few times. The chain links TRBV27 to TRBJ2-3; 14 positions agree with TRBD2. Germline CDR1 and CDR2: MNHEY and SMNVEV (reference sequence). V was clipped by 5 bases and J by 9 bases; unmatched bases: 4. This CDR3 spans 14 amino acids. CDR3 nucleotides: TGTGCCAGCAGTCTTGGGACTAGCGGGGGCACGCAGTATTTT. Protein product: CASSLGTSGGTQYF.

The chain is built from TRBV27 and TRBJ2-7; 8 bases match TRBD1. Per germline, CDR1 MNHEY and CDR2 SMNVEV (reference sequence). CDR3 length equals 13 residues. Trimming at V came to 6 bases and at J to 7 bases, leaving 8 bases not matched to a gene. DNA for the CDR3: TGTGCCAGCAGCTCTGACAGGGGTAGGGAGCAGTACTTC. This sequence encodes CASSSDRGREQYF.

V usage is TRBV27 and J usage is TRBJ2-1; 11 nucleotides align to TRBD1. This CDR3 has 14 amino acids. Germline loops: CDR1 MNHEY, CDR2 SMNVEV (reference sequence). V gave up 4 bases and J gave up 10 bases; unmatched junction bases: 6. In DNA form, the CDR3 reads TGTGCCAGCAGTTGGGGACAGGGGGTGGGAGAGCAGTTCTTC. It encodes CASSWGQGVGEQFF.

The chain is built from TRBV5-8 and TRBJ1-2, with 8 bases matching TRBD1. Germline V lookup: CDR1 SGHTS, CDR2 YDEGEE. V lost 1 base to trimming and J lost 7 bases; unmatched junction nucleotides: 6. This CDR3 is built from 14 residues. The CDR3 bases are TGTGCCAGCAGCTTGTTAGACAGGGGAGCTGGCTACACCTTC. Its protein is CASSLLDRGAGYTF.

The CDR3 region has the DNA TGTGCCAGCAGCCAACTAGCGGGAGGCCCCGCTCGTCAAGAGACCCAGTACTTC. Its protein is CASSQLAGGPARQETQYF. J is TRBJ2-5 and V is TRBV7-2; 12 positions agree with TRBD2. The V gene's germline CDR1 is SGHTA and CDR2 FQGNSA. The CDR3 is made up of 18 amino acids. Losses at the gene ends were 5 bases for V and 2 bases for J; bases not matched to a gene: 12.

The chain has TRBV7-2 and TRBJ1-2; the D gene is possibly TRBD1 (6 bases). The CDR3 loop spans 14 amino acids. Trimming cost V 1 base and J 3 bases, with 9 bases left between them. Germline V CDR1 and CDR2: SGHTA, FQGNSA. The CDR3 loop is CASSLEYRDYGYTF. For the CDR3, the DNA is TGTGCCAGCAGCTTAGAGTACAGGGACTATGGCTACACCTTC.

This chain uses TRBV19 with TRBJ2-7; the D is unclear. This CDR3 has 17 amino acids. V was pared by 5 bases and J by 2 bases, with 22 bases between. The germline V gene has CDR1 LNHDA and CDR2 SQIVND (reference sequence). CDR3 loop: CASSPVVPRWVPYEQYF. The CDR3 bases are TGTGCCAGTAGTCCCGTGGTTCCCAGGTGGGTTCCCTACGAGCAGTACTTC.

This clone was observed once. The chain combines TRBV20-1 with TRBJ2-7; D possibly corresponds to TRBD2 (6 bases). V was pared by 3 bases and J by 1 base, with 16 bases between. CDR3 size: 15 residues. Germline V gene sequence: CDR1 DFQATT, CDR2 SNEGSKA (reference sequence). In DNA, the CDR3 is TGCAGTGCTAGTCGTCTAGCGTCGTTGTCCTACGAGCAGTACTTC. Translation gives CSASRLASLSYEQYF.

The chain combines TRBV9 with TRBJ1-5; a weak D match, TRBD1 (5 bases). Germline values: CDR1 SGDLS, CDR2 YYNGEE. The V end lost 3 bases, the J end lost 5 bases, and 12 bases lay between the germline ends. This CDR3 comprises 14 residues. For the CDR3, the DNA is TGTGCCAGCAGCGCTTCAGGGAGGGATCAGCCCCAGCATTTT. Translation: CASSASGRDQPQHF.

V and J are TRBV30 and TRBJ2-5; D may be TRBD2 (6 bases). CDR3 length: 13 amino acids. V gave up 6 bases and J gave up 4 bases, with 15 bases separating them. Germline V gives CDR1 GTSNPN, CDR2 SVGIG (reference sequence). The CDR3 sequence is CACSTTSLETQYF. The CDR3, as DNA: TGTGCCTGCAGCACGACTAGTTTAGAGACCCAGTACTTC.

The CDR3 reads CASSQGRANYGYTF. For the CDR3, the DNA is TGTGCCAGCAGCCAGGGAAGGGCTAACTATGGCTACACCTTC. This rearrangement joins TRBV28 to TRBJ1-2, with a tentative D call TRBD1 (5 bases). This CDR3 has 14 residues. Trimming removed 6 bases from V and 0 bases from J, with 11 bases in between. Per the germline V gene, CDR1 is MDHEN and CDR2 is SYDVKM.

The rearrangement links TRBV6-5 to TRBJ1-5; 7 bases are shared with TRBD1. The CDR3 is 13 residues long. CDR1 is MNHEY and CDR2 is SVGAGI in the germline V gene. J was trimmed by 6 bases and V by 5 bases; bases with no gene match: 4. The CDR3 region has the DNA TGTGCCAGCAGTAACGACAGGGCTCAGCCCCAGCATTTT. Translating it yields CASSNDRAQPQHF.

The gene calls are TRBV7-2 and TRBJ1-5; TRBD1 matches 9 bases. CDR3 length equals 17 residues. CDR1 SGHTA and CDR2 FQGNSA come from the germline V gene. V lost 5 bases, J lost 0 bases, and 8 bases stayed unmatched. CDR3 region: CASSRGQGEISNQPQHF. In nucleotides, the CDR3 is TGTGCCAGCAGCCGGGGACAGGGCGAAATTAGCAATCAGCCCCAGCATTTT.

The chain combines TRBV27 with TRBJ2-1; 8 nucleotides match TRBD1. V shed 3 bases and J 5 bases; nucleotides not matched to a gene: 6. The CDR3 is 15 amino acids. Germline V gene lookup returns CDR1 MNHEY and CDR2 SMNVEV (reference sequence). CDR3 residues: CASSFLGQGNNEQFF. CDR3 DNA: TGTGCCAGCAGTTTCCTCGGACAGGGAAACAATGAGCAGTTCTTC.

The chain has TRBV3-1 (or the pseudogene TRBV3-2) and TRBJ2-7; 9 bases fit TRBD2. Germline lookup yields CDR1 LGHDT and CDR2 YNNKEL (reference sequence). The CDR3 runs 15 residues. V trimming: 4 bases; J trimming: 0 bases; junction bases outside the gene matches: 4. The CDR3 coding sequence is TGTGCCAGCAGCCCCGGACTAGCGCCCTCCTACGAGCAGTACTTC. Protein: CASSPGLAPSYEQYF.

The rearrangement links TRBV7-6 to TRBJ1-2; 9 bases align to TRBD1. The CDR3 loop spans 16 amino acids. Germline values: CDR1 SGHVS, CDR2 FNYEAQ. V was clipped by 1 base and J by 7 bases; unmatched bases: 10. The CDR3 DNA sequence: TGTGCCAGCAGCTTAGGAGGCGGGACAGGGTATGGTGGCTACACCTTC. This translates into CASSLGGGTGYGGYTF.